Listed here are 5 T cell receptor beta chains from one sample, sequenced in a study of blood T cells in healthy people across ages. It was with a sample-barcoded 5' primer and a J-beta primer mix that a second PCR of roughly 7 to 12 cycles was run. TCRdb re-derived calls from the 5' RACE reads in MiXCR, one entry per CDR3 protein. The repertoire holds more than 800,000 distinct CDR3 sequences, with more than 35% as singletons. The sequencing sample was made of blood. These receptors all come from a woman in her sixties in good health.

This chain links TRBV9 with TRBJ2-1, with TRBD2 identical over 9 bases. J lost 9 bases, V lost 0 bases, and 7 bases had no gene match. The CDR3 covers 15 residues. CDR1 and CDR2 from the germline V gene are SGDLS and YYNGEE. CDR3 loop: CASSVASGVSGEQFF. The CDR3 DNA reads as TGTGCCAGCAGCGTAGCTAGCGGGGTCAGCGGTGAGCAGTTCTTC.

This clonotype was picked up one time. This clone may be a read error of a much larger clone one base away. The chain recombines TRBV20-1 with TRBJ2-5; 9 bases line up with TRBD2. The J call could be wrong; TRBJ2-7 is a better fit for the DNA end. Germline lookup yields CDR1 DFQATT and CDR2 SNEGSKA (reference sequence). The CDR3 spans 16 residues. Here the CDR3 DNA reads TGCAGTGCTAGAGATCCCAGAAGTAGCGGGAGTTACGAGCAGTACTTC. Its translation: CSARDPRSSGSYEQYF.

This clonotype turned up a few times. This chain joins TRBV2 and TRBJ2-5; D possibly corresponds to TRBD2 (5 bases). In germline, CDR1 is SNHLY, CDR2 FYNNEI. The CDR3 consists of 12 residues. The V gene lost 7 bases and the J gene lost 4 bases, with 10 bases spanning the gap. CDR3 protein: CASKGGRETQYF. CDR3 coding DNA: TGTGCCAGCAAAGGCGGGCGAGAGACCCAGTACTTC.

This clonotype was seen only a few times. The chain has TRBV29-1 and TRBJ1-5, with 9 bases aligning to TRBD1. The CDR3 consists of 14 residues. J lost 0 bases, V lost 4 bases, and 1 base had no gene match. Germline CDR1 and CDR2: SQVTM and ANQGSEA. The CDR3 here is CSVGDRDSNQPQHF. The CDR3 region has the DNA TGCAGCGTTGGGGACAGGGATAGCAATCAGCCCCAGCATTTT. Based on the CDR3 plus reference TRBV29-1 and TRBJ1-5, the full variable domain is SAVISQKPSRDICQRGTSLTIQCQVDSQVTMMFWYRQQPGQSLTLIATANQGSEATYESGFVIDKFPISRPNLTFSTLTVSNMSPEDSSIYLCSVGDRDSNQPQHFGDGTRLSIL.

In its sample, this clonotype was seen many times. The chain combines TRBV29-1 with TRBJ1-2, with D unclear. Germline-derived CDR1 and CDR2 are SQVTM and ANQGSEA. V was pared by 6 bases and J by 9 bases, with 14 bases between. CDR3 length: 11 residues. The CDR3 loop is CSVEIAGRYTF. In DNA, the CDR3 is TGCAGCGTCGAGATCGCGGGCCGCTACACCTTC.